Detailed here is one T cell receptor (beta chain). In the authors' methods: Quantification of nucleated cells was approximated via reference gene primer amplification. Only in-frame clones appear in the TCRdb table, and some are missing; sequencing was by immunoSEQ multiplex PCR. D and trimming come from the DNA, and the V and J calls and clone size come from that table. In the table there are around 700,000 clones, 85% to 90% of which are singletons. This entry is derived from a study of blood T cell repertoires in COVID-19. Turning to the study itself: Samples of COVID-19 (acute and convalescent) were obtained from the United States, Italy and Spain. Nucleic acid was either cDNA or gDNA, and it came from T cells, B-cell-depleted T cells, or PBMCs.

Germline V gives CDR1 SGHDT, CDR2 YYEEEE. The CDR3 is made up of 16 amino acids. Trimming cost V 1 base and J 0 bases, with 11 bases left between them. Material for sequencing was peripheral blood. The chain carries TRBV5-6 and TRBJ2-1, with a weak D call TRBD1 (6 bases). This sequence was found in a woman aged 18-30 years with acute or convalescent COVID-19. The CDR3 sequence: CASSLRGTASYNEQFF. The CDR3 coding sequence is TGTGCCAGCAGCTTGAGGGGGACGGCCTCCTACAATGAGCAGTTCTTC.